This T cell receptor beta chain comes out of a study of shared T cell receptors in the human thymus. Germline V gives CDR1 SGHTA, CDR2 FQGNSA. V was pared by 5 bases and J by 2 bases, with 13 bases between. The CDR3 sequence is 14 residues long. Assay used: immunoSEQ multiplex PCR; TCRdb lists only in-frame clones, some missing. The sample gives some 700,000 clones, 85% to 90% of which show up once; 0.01% is in the top ten. This sample also belongs to another study, concerning human thymus T cells.

The clonotype was recovered from a boy under three years old with a congenital heart defect. The V call is TRBV7-2, the J call TRBJ2-7; D uncertain. The material sequenced was thymocytes. CDR3 sequence reads: CASSPQVWPYEQYF. The CDR3 DNA is TGTGCCAGCAGCCCCCAAGTGTGGCCCTACGAGCAGTACTTC.